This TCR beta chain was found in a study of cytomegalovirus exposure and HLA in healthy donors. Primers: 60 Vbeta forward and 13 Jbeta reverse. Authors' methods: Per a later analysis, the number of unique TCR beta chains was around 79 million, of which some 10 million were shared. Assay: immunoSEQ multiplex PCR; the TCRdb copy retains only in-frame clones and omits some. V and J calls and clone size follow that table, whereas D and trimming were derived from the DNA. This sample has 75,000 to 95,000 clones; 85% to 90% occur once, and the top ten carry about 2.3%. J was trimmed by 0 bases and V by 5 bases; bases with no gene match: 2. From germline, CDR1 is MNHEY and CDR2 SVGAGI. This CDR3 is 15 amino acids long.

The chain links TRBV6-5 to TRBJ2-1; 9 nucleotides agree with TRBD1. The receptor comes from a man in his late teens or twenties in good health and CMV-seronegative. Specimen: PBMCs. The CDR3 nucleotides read TGTGCCAGCAGTAAGACAGGGGGCTCCTACAATGAGCAGTTCTTC. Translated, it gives CASSKTGGSYNEQFF.